Following are 27 T cell receptor beta chains from one sample sequenced in a study of cytomegalovirus exposure and HLA in healthy donors. 60 Vbeta and 13 Jbeta primers were used in PCR. TCRdb's copy holds only in-frame clones and misses some; the assay was immunoSEQ multiplex PCR. The sample consists of some 130,000 clones, over 75% of them appearing once. Sequenced input: PBMCs. The receptors were gathered from a man aged 30 to 39 in good health.

The chain carries TRBV10-3 and TRBJ2-3; D may be TRBD2 (7 bases). The CDR3 runs 16 residues. The germline V gene encodes CDR1 ENHRY and CDR2 SYGVKD. The germline V and J ends were trimmed by 3 bases and 1 base, with 14 bases remaining between them. The CDR3 here is CAISESGGLGTDTQYF. The CDR3 coding sequence is TGTGCCATCAGTGAATCCGGGGGGCTTGGCACAGATACGCAGTATTTT.

This clone has a handful of counts. This chain joins TRBV27 and TRBJ2-1, with D uncertain. Germline assignment: CDR1 MNHEY and CDR2 SMNVEV (reference sequence). The CDR3 has 14 residues. V was pared by 3 bases and J by 8 bases, with 14 bases between. The DNA for the CDR3 is TGTGCCAGCAGTTTCGACTCGCCGACGGATGAGCAGTTCTTC. Its protein is CASSFDSPTDEQFF.

The chain combines TRBV6-1 with TRBJ2-7, with TRBD2 identical over 10 bases. CDR1 is MNHNS and CDR2 is SASEGT in the germline V gene. The ends lost 0 bases at V and 2 bases at J; junction bases unmatched: 4. The CDR3 is 16 amino acids. The CDR3 bases are TGTGCCAGCAGTGAAGCTACTAGCGGGATCCCCTACGAGCAGTACTTC. This translates into CASSEATSGIPYEQYF.

This rearrangement joins TRBV27 to TRBJ1-1; TRBD1 matches 9 bases. Germline V CDR1 and CDR2: MNHEY, SMNVEV (reference sequence). This CDR3 spans 14 amino acids. Germline trimming cut 6 bases from V and 7 bases from J; bases unmatched to any gene: 9. The CDR3 DNA sequence: TGTGCCAGCAGAACAACAGGGGGCGAGGTTGAAGCTTTCTTT. It specifies CASRTTGGEVEAFF.

The V gene is TRBV7-8, the J gene TRBJ2-3; unclear D gene. V was shortened by 0 bases and J by 9 bases, with 7 bases between the two germline ends. The length of the CDR3 is 12 residues. Per the germline V gene, CDR1 is SGHVS and CDR2 is FQNEAQ. CDR3 protein: CASSLAARTQYF. CDR3 in DNA: TGTGCCAGCAGCTTAGCGGCGCGGACGCAGTATTTT.

The rearrangement joins TRBV11-3 to TRBJ2-6; perhaps TRBD1 as D (5 bases). This CDR3 region has 18 residues. V lost 0 bases to trimming and J lost 1 base, with 13 bases between them. Germline V CDR1 and CDR2: SGHNT, YENEEA. The CDR3 here is CASSLDQGGSSGANVLTF. The CDR3 bases are TGTGCCAGCAGCTTAGATCAGGGCGGCTCGTCTGGGGCCAACGTCCTGACTTTC.

V and J are TRBV4-1 and TRBJ2-7; 8 bases line up with TRBD2. V trimming: 0 bases; J trimming: 2 bases; junction bases outside the gene matches: 3. The CDR3 has 15 amino acids. Germline V gene data show CDR1 as MGHRA and CDR2 as YSYEKL. DNA for the CDR3: TGCGCCAGCAGCCAAGATCAGCGGGAGCCCTACGAGCAGTACTTC. Translation gives CASSQDQREPYEQYF.

The V gene is TRBV20-1, the J gene TRBJ2-5; D is unresolved. In germline, CDR1 is DFQATT, CDR2 SNEGSKA (reference sequence). CDR3 length equals 11 residues. Trimming cost V 3 bases and J 7 bases, with 9 bases left between them. Here the CDR3 reads CSASDSRTQYF. The CDR3 region has the DNA TGCAGTGCTAGCGACTCCAGGACCCAGTACTTC.

This chain connects TRBV28 to TRBJ2-3; 9 bases fit TRBD1. Germline V gene sequence: CDR1 MDHEN, CDR2 SYDVKM. The CDR3 has 16 amino acids. Trimming removed 5 bases from V and 4 bases from J; junction bases left unmatched: 10. DNA for the CDR3: TGTGCCAGCAGTAGGCCGCGGGACAGGGCTTCAGATACGCAGTATTTT. As protein: CASSRPRDRASDTQYF.

This chain links TRBV19 with TRBJ2-7; 8 positions agree with TRBD1. There are 13 residues in the CDR3. V dropped 3 bases and J dropped 5; count of bases not matched to a gene: 3. The germline CDR1 and CDR2 sequences are LNHDA and SQIVND (reference sequence). CDR3: CASSIQGANEQYF. The CDR3 bases are TGTGCCAGTAGTATCCAGGGGGCGAACGAGCAGTACTTC.

The chain uses TRBV5-1 and TRBJ2-3, with 7 bases matching TRBD1. The CDR3 runs to 15 residues. The germline gives CDR1 SGHRS, CDR2 YFSETQ. V lost 0 bases, J lost 2 bases, and 3 bases stayed unmatched. CDR3 in amino acids: CASSLAGQATDTQYF. The CDR3 coding sequence is TGCGCCAGCAGCTTGGCCGGACAGGCCACAGATACGCAGTATTTT.

The chain carries TRBV30 and TRBJ2-1; 9 nucleotides align to TRBD2. CDR1 and CDR2 from the germline V gene are GTSNPN and SVGIG (reference sequence). Losses at the gene ends were 3 bases for V and 0 bases for J; bases not matched to a gene: 3. The CDR3 has 15 amino acids. CDR3 loop: CAWRLAGSSYNEQFF. The CDR3 nucleotides read TGTGCCTGGAGGCTAGCGGGGAGCTCCTACAATGAGCAGTTCTTC.

This clone appeared a few times. The CDR3 coding sequence is TGCGCCAGAGCAAGCGGGATAGTTGGAGTCGAGCAGTACTTC. It codes for CARASGIVGVEQYF. The chain carries TRBV4-1 and TRBJ2-7, with 7 bases identical to TRBD2. The V segment lost 9 bases and the J segment 6 bases; nucleotides outside the gene matches: 14. The length of the CDR3 is 14 residues. CDR1 is MGHRA, CDR2 YSYEKL, per germline.

The CDR3, as DNA: TGTGCCAGCAGCACCTGGACTAGCGGGACGGGCGAGCAGTACTTC. It yields the protein CASSTWTSGTGEQYF. The rearrangement joins TRBV7-9 to TRBJ2-7; 12 bases agree with TRBD2. Germline CDR1 and CDR2: SEHNR and FQNEAQ (reference sequence). With 5 bases clipped from V and 6 bases from J, the junction kept 8 bases outside the gene matches. The CDR3 spans 15 residues.

This CDR3 is CASSLRVYEQYF. Here the CDR3 DNA reads TGTGCCAGCAGCCTCAGGGTTTACGAGCAGTACTTC. The rearrangement links TRBV7-8 to TRBJ2-7; perhaps TRBD1 as D (5 bases). The germline gives CDR1 SGHVS, CDR2 FQNEAQ. This CDR3 spans 12 amino acids. V gave up 5 bases and J gave up 4 bases, with 9 bases separating them.

The chain recombines TRBV6-1 with TRBJ2-2; D call uncertain. This CDR3 has 13 amino acids. Germline loops: CDR1 MNHNS, CDR2 SASEGT. V lost 5 bases and J 6 bases, leaving 10 bases between the germline ends. CDR3 loop: CASSSPIPGELFF. DNA of the CDR3: TGTGCCAGCAGTTCTCCTATCCCCGGGGAGCTGTTTTTT.

V and J are TRBV4-2 and TRBJ1-5; possibly TRBD1 for D (6 bases). The CDR3 consists of 13 residues. Germline V gene sequence: CDR1 LGHNA, CDR2 YNFKEQ. Trimming pared 4 bases from V and 3 bases from J, leaving 7 bases between. The CDR3: CASSRQDNQPQHF. Written as DNA, the CDR3 is TGTGCCAGCAGCCGACAGGACAATCAGCCCCAGCATTTT.

The chain joins TRBV6-5 to TRBJ2-6, with D tentatively TRBD1 (6 bases). V was shortened by 7 bases and J by 0 bases, with 10 bases between the two germline ends. The CDR3 consists of 15 residues. Germline V gene sequence: CDR1 MNHEY, CDR2 SVGAGI. The CDR3, as DNA: TGTGCCAGCACTAGGGACATCTCTGGGGCCAACGTCCTGACTTTC. Its protein is CASTRDISGANVLTF.

The chain is built from TRBV6-6 and TRBJ2-2, with 7 bases identical to TRBD1. V gave up 3 bases and J gave up 6 bases; unmatched junction bases: 4. The CDR3 sequence is 14 residues long. Per the germline V gene, CDR1 is MNHNY and CDR2 is SVGAGI (reference sequence). The CDR3 reads CASSYTTGAGELFF. CDR3 DNA: TGTGCCAGCAGTTATACCACAGGGGCCGGGGAGCTGTTTTTT.

This clone turned up a few times. The V call is TRBV2, the J call TRBJ1-2; D may be TRBD1 (5 bases). Germline assignment: CDR1 SNHLY and CDR2 FYNNEI. The CDR3 is 13 residues long. The germline V and J ends were trimmed by 6 bases and 4 bases, with 12 bases remaining between them. The CDR3 region is CASRRQSGYGYTF. CDR3 nucleotide sequence: TGTGCCAGCAGGAGACAGTCGGGCTATGGCTACACCTTC.

This clone came up a few times. This chain joins TRBV5-6 and TRBJ2-1, with 10 bases that match TRBD2. Germline V CDR1 and CDR2: SGHDT, YYEEEE. This CDR3 spans 13 amino acids. The trim removed 2 bases at V and 9 bases at J, leaving 2 bases unmatched. CDR3: CASSFRLAGEQFF. CDR3 DNA: TGTGCCAGCAGCTTCCGACTAGCGGGTGAGCAGTTCTTC.

This clone was detected many times. This chain connects TRBV15 to TRBJ2-1; possible D gene TRBD2, 6 bases. The CDR3 loop spans 17 amino acids. V was pared by 0 bases and J by 2 bases, with 14 bases between. Germline CDR1 reads LNHNV; CDR2 reads YYDKDF (reference sequence). The CDR3 nucleotides are TGTGCCACCAGCAGAGATGGGGAGGCAAGAGCCTACAATGAGCAGTTCTTC. Encoded protein: CATSRDGEARAYNEQFF.

This chain uses TRBV21-1 with TRBJ2-3; whether TRBD2, the table's D call, matches the DNA was not checked. TRBV21-1 counts as a pseudogene. The CDR3 runs 17 residues. CDR3 nucleotide sequence: TGTGCCAGCAGCAGTCCCCTCGGACTAGCTAGCACAGATACGCAGTATTTT. Its protein is CASSSPLGLASTDTQYF.

In its sample, this clone was seen a few times. This chain links TRBV11-3 with TRBJ2-7; 8 nucleotides agree with TRBD2. The germline V gene has CDR1 SGHNT and CDR2 YENEEA. The CDR3 extends over 16 amino acids. Unmatched junction bases numbered 5, after V lost 1 base and J lost 0 bases. This CDR3 reads CASSLGLAGLSYEQYF. For the CDR3, the DNA is TGTGCCAGCAGCTTAGGGCTAGCGGGCCTCTCCTACGAGCAGTACTTC.

V is TRBV18 and J is TRBJ2-5; possible D gene TRBD1, 6 bases. The length of the CDR3 is 17 residues. The V gene lost 1 base and the J gene lost 2 bases, with 17 bases spanning the gap. The germline gives CDR1 KGHSH, CDR2 LQKENI. In nucleotides, the CDR3 is TGTGCCAGCTCACCACGCTCTCCGACAGGACAACAAGAGACCCAGTACTTC. Protein: CASSPRSPTGQQETQYF.

The chain recombines TRBV19 with TRBJ2-1; no clear D. The V end was cut by 6 bases, the J end by 6 bases, with 9 bases between. The CDR3 is 12 residues long. CDR1 is LNHDA and CDR2 is SQIVND in the germline V gene (reference sequence). The CDR3 sequence is CASSYSVNEQFF. The DNA for the CDR3 is TGTGCCAGTAGCTACAGTGTCAATGAGCAGTTCTTC.

This rearrangement joins TRBV7-6 to TRBJ2-5, with D possibly matching TRBD2 (6 bases). Germline loops: CDR1 SGHVS, CDR2 FNYEAQ. V lost 0 bases and J lost 11, with 13 bases in between. The CDR3 sequence is 13 residues long. CDR3 bases: TGTGCCAGCAGCTTAGCTACTACCCGGGAGCAGTACTTC. Translation: CASSLATTREQYF.